A selection of T cell receptor beta chains follows, all from one sample in a study of T cell repertoires in cytomegalovirus infection. TCRdb itself ran the reads through MiXCR, one entry per CDR3 protein. The table has around 530,000 distinct CDR3 sequences, about 30% seen once. Input material: PBMCs. These receptors all come from a human donor in good health (CMV status not recorded). Some clones in this sample may be carry-over from other donors' samples. Each CDR3 is given with its conserved first and last residue. Each record gives: D gene, clone size, V gene, J gene, CDR3 length, CDR3 DNA, CDR3 protein. A D gene is named only where the DNA matches it firmly. Part of the rows lack a size; the others show once, few, many or a class for expanded clones.

D: .; size: .; V: TRBV6-6; J: TRBJ2-1; length: 14; DNA: TGTGCCGGCAGTTACTCGCCCAGGGGGGCTGAGCAGTTCTTC; CDR3: CAGSYSPRGAEQFF
D: .; size: .; V: TRBV3-1; J: TRBJ2-1; length: 15; DNA: TGTGCCAGCAGCCAAATCGCTAGGAGGGAGAATGAGCAGTTCTTC; CDR3: CASSQIARRENEQFF
D: .; size: .; V: TRBV6-4; J: TRBJ2-2; length: 13; DNA: TGTGCCAGCAGTGACTTTGCGTCCGGGGAGCTGTTTTTT; CDR3: CASSDFASGELFF
D: .; size: few; V: TRBV6-8; J: TRBJ1-1; length: 15; DNA: TGTGCCAGCAGCCGTATGATGTTAGGGAACACTGAAGCTTTCTTT; CDR3: CASSRMMLGNTEAFF
D: .; size: few; V: TRBV27; J: TRBJ1-1; length: 15; DNA: TGTGCCAGCAGCCAAGGTCGCAGGATTGACACTGAAGCTTTCTTT; CDR3: CASSQGRRIDTEAFF
D: TRBD2; size: once; V: TRBV2; J: TRBJ2-4; length: 15; DNA: TGTGCCAGCAGTGGAAGGTTTAGCGGGAGTGGCATTCAGTACTTC; CDR3: CASSGRFSGSGIQYF
D: TRBD2; size: .; V: TRBV27; J: TRBJ2-1; length: 15; DNA: TGTGCCAGCAGTTTATGGGAGGGCCGGTTCGATGAGCAGTTCTTC; CDR3: CASSLWEGRFDEQFF
D: TRBD1; size: few; V: TRBV7-3; J: TRBJ1-1; length: 15; DNA: TGTGCCAGCAGCTTAACGGGACAGGGGGCAGGTGAAGCTTTCTTT; CDR3: CASSLTGQGAGEAFF
D: TRBD1; size: many; V: TRBV7-2; J: TRBJ2-3; length: 15; DNA: TGTGCCAGCAGCAGGGACAGGCCCAGCACAGATACGCAGTATTTT; CDR3: CASSRDRPSTDTQYF
D: .; size: many; V: TRBV12-3/TRBV12-4; J: TRBJ2-2; length: 12; DNA: TGTGCCAGCAGTTTAATCGGCGGGGAGCTGTTTTTT; CDR3: CASSLIGGELFF
D: .; size: .; V: TRBV6-2/TRBV6-3; J: TRBJ2-1; length: 11; DNA: TGTGCCAGCAGCCCCTGGGATGAGCAGTTCTTC; CDR3: CASSPWDEQFF
D: .; size: .; V: TRBV20-1; J: TRBJ1-4; length: 10; DNA: TGCAGTGCCTATAATGAAAAACTGTTTTTT; CDR3: CSAYNEKLFF
D: TRBD2; size: many; V: TRBV7-6; J: TRBJ2-5; length: 15; DNA: TGTGCCAGCAGCTACACTAGCGGGACGGAAGAGACCCAGTACTTC; CDR3: CASSYTSGTEETQYF
D: .; size: few; V: TRBV29-1; J: TRBJ1-1; length: 13; DNA: TGCAGCGTTGTGAGTGGGGCTCACACTGAAGCTTTCTTT; CDR3: CSVVSGAHTEAFF
D: .; size: many; V: TRBV7-2; J: TRBJ1-2; length: 15; DNA: TGTGCCAGCAGCCCTCGTGGAGCCGGGTCCTATGGCTACACCTTC; CDR3: CASSPRGAGSYGYTF
D: TRBD1; size: many; V: TRBV12-3/TRBV12-4; J: TRBJ2-5; length: 15; DNA: TGTGCCAGCAGTTTGGTTAAGGGGGCGAGGGAGACCCAGTACTTC; CDR3: CASSLVKGARETQYF